This T cell receptor beta chain was identified in a study of technical replicates of blood from several donors. V was clipped by 7 bases and J by 5 bases, with 14 bases between them. The CDR3 is 13 residues long. Germline CDR1 is SNHLY and CDR2 is FYNNEI. Assay: immunoSEQ multiplex PCR; the TCRdb copy retains only in-frame clones and omits some. The sample carries some 70,000 clones, around nine tenths recorded once. The specimen sequenced was PBMCs. V is TRBV2 and J is TRBJ2-5, with D perhaps matching TRBD2 (5 bases). The TCR originated in a human donor in good health. Some clones in this sample may be carry-over from other donors' samples. The CDR3 loop reads CASTRTREETQYF. The CDR3 nucleotides are TGTGCCAGCACCCGGACGAGGGAGGAGACCCAGTACTTC.